Following are 3 T cell receptor beta chains from one sample sequenced in a study of identical twins. TCRdb re-called the 5' RACE reads with MiXCR, one entry per CDR3 protein. This sample has hundreds of thousands of distinct CDR3 sequences, with around 20% found just once. This sample also appeared in a second study, on T cells expressing NK-cell markers.

Material: PBMCs. The source is a young woman in good health.

On this clonotype itself: This may stem from a read error, because a much larger clone lies one nucleotide away. V and J are TRBV5-6 and TRBJ2-1; D remains ambiguous. The CDR3 is 12 residues long. Per the germline V gene, CDR1 is SGHDT and CDR2 is YYEEEE. V lost 2 bases to trimming and J lost 5 bases, with 5 bases between them. CDR3 sequence reads: CASSFNDNEQFF. CDR3 nucleotides: TGTGCCAGCAGCTTCAACGACAATGAGCAGTTCTTC.

This clonotype turned up a few times. V usage is TRBV10-3 and J usage is TRBJ2-7; TRBD2 matches at 10 bases. CDR3 size: 14 residues. The germline V gene encodes CDR1 ENHRY and CDR2 SYGVKD. After removal of 8 bases from V and 2 bases from J, the junction contained 6 bases not matched to a gene. The CDR3 protein is CAIGRAGGPYEQYF. The CDR3 DNA is TGTGCCATCGGTAGAGCGGGAGGGCCCTACGAGCAGTACTTC.

This clonotype was picked up a small number of times. The chain recombines TRBV10-3 with TRBJ1-1, with D unclear. Looked up from germline, CDR1 is ENHRY and CDR2 is SYGVKD. V was cut by 7 bases and J by 1 base, with 10 bases left in between. This CDR3 contains 13 residues. The DNA of the CDR3 is TGTGCCATCAATGGCGTGGGGAACACTGAAGCTTTCTTT. This sequence encodes CAINGVGNTEAFF.